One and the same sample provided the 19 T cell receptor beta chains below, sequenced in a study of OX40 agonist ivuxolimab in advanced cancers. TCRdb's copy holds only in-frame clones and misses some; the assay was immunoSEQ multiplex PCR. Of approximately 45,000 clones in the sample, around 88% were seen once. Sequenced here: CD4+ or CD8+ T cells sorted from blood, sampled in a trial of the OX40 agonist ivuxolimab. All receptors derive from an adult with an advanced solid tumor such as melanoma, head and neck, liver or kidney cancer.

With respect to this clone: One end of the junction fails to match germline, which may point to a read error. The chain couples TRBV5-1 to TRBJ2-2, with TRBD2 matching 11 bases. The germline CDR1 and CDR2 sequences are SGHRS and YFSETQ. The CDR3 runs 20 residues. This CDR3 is CACRGTFFGTSGANTGELFF. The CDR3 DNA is TGCGCCTGCAGGGGGACCTTCTTCGGGACTAGCGGAGCGAACACCGGGGAGCTGTTTTTT.

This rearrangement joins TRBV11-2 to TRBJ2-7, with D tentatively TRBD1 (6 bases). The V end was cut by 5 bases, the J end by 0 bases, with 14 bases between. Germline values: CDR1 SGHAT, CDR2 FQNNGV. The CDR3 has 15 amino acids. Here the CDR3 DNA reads TGTGCCAGCAGCCCCTGGACAGCAAACTCCTACGAGCAGTACTTC. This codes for CASSPWTANSYEQYF.

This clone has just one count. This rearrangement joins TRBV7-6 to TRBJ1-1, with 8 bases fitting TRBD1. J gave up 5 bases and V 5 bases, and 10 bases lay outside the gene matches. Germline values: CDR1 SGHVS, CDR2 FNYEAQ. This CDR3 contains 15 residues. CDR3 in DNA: TGTGCCAGCAGCGCACTGGGACAGGAAGGGACTGAAGCTTTCTTT. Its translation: CASSALGQEGTEAFF.

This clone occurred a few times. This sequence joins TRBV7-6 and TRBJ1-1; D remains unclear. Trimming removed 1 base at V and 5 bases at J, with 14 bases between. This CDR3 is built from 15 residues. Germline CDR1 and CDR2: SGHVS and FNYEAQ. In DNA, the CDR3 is TGTGCCAGCAGCTTAGAGGGAGGTGAATATACTGAAGCTTTCTTT. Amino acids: CASSLEGGEYTEAFF.

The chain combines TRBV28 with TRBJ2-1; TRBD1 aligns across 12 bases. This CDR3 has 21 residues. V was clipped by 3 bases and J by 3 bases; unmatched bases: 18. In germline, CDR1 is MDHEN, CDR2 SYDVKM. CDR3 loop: CASSFPTILRDRGRHYNEQFF. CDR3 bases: TGTGCCAGCAGTTTTCCAACCATCCTAAGGGACAGGGGGCGTCACTACAATGAGCAGTTCTTC.

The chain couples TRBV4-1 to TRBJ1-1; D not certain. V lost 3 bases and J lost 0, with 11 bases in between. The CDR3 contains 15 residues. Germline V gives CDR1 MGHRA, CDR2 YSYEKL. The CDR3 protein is CASSHLQSMNTEAFF. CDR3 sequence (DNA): TGCGCCAGCAGCCATCTGCAGAGTATGAACACTGAAGCTTTCTTT.

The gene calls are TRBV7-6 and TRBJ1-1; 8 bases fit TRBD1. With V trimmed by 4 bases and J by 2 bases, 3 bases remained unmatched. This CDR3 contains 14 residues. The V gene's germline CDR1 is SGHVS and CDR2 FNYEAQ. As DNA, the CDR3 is TGTGCCAGCAGCTGGGGACAGGCAAACACTGAAGCTTTCTTT. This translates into CASSWGQANTEAFF.

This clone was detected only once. The CDR3 is CASSSAGHEELFF. The CDR3 bases are TGTGCCAGCAGCTCCGCCGGACACGAGGAACTGTTTTTT. V and J are TRBV7-6 and TRBJ1-4, with a tentative D call TRBD1 (5 bases). The ends were cut back, 4 bases at V and 12 bases at J, with 15 bases in the middle. Germline CDR1 and CDR2: SGHVS and FNYEAQ. This CDR3 is built from 13 residues. Variable domain in full (rest from reference TRBV7-6 and TRBJ1-4): GAGVSQSPRYKVTKRGQDVALRCDPISGHVSLYWYRQALGQGPEFLTYFNYEAQQDKSGLPNDRFSAERPEGSISTLTIQRTEQRDSAMYRCASSSAGHEELFFGSGTQLSVL.

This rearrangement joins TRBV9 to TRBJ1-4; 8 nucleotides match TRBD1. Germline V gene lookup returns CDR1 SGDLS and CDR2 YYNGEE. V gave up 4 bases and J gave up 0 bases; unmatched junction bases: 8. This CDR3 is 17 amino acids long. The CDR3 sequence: CASSQRQGPPTNEKLFF. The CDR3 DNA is TGTGCCAGCAGCCAACGACAGGGGCCCCCAACTAATGAAAAACTGTTTTTT.

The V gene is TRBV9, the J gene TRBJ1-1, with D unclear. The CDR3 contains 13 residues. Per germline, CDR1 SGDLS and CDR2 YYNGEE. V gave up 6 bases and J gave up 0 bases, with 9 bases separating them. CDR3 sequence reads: CASMPVMNTEAFF. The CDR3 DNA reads TGTGCCAGCATGCCGGTCATGAACACTGAAGCTTTCTTT.

This CDR3 is CASSLVGGETEAFF. The CDR3 DNA is TGCGCCAGCAGCTTGGTGGGGGGAGAAACTGAAGCTTTCTTT. V is TRBV5-1 and J is TRBJ1-1; D might be TRBD1 (5 bases). This CDR3 contains 14 residues. V dropped 0 bases and J dropped 5 bases, with 11 bases sitting between them. From germline, CDR1 is SGHRS and CDR2 YFSETQ.

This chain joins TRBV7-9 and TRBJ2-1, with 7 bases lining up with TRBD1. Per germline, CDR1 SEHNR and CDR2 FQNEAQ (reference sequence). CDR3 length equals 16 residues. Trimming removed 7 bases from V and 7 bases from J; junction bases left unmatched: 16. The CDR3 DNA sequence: TGTGCCAGCACCATTAGTAGGGGGCCCGAGTTGAATGAGCAGTTCTTC. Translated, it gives CASTISRGPELNEQFF.

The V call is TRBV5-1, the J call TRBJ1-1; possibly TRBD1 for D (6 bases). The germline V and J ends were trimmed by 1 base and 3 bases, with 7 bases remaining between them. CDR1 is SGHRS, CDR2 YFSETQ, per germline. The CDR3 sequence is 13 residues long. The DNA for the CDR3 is TGCGCCAGCAGCTTGTGGGGGCACACTGAAGCTTTCTTT. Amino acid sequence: CASSLWGHTEAFF.

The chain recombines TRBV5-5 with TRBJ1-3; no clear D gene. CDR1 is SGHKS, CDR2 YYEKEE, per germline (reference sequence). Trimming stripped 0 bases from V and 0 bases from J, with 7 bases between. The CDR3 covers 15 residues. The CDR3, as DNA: TGTGCCAGCAGCTTGGACGGAAGCTCTGGAAACACCATATATTTT. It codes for CASSLDGSSGNTIYF. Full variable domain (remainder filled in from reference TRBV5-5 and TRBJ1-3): DAGVTQSPTHLIKTRGQQVTLRCSPISGHKSVSWYQQVLGQGPQFIFQYYEKEERGRGNFPDRFSARQFPNYSSELNVNALLLGDSALYLCASSLDGSSGNTIYFGEGSWLTVV.

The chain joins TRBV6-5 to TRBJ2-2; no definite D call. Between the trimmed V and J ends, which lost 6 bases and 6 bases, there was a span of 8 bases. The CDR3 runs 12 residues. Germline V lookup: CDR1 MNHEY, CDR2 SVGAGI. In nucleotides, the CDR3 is TGTGCCAGCAGGTCCGACTCCGGGGAGCTGTTTTTT. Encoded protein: CASRSDSGELFF.

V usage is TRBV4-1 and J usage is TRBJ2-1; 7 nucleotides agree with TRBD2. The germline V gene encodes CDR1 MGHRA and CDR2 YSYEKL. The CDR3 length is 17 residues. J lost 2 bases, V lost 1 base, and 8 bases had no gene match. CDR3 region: CASSQAPPSGTYNEQFF. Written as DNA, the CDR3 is TGCGCCAGCAGCCAAGCACCCCCGAGCGGGACCTACAATGAGCAGTTCTTC.

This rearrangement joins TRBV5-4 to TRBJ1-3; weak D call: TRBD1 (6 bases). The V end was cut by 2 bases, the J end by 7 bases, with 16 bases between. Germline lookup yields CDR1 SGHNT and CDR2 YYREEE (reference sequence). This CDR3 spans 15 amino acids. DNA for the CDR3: TGTGCCAGCAGCTTTACGGGGGCCCCTAGCAACACCATATATTTT. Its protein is CASSFTGAPSNTIYF.

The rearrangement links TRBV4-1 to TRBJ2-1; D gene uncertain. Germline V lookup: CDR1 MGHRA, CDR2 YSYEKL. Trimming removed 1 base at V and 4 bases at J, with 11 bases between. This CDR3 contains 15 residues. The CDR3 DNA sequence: TGCGCCAGCAGCCAAGTTCGTGCAGCTTACAATGAGCAGTTCTTC. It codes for CASSQVRAAYNEQFF.

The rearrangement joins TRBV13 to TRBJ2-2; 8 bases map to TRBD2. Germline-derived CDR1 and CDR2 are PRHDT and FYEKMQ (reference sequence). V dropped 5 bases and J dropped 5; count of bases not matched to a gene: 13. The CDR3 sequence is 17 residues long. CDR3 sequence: CASSPVTSRGGTGELFF. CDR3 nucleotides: TGTGCCAGCAGCCCTGTGACTAGCCGCGGGGGGACCGGGGAGCTGTTTTTT.